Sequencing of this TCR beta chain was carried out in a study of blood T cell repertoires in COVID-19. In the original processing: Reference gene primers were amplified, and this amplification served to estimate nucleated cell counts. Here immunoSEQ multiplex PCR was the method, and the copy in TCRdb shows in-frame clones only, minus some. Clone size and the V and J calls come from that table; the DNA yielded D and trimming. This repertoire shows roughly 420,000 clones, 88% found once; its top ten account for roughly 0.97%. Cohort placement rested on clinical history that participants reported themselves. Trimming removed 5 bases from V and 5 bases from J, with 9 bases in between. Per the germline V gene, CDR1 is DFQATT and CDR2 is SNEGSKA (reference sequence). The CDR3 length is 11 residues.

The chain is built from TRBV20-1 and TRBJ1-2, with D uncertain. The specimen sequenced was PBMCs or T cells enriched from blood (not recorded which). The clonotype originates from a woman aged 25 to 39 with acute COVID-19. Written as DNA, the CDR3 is TGCAGTGCTCCATCGGGGTATGGCTACACCTTC. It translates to CSAPSGYGYTF.